This passage covers 2 T cell receptor beta chains from one sample sequenced in a study of blood T cell repertoires in COVID-19. Sequencing was performed with immunoSEQ multiplex PCR; in TCRdb, only in-frame clones are kept and a portion is missing. The sample has under 200,000 clones; 85% to 90% are singletons. The sample consisted of peripheral blood. These receptors originate from a woman in her 70s with acute or convalescent COVID-19.

The gene calls are TRBV4-3 and TRBJ2-1, with 8 bases that match TRBD1. CDR3 size: 17 residues. Germline CDR1 is LGHNA and CDR2 is YSLEER. The trim removed 0 bases at V and 4 bases at J, leaving 8 bases unmatched. CDR3 DNA: TGCGCCAGCAGCCAAGATCCGAGGACAGGGACATACAATGAGCAGTTCTTC. Amino acids: CASSQDPRTGTYNEQFF.

The chain uses TRBV19 and TRBJ1-1, with D unresolved. This CDR3 comprises 13 residues. The germline V gene has CDR1 LNHDA and CDR2 SQIVND (reference sequence). V dropped 3 bases and J dropped 3 bases, with 8 bases sitting between them. The CDR3 sequence is CASSIRRDTEAFF. The CDR3 region has the DNA TGTGCCAGTAGTATTAGGAGAGACACTGAAGCTTTCTTT.